One and the same sample provided the 27 T cell receptor beta chains below, sequenced in a study of OX40 agonist ivuxolimab in advanced cancers. Only in-frame clones appear in the TCRdb table, and some are missing; sequencing was by immunoSEQ multiplex PCR. The sample yields around 67,000 clones, approximately 90% seen once. The sample was CD4+ or CD8+ T cells sorted from blood, taken in a trial of the OX40 agonist ivuxolimab. The receptors stem from an adult with an advanced solid tumor such as melanoma, head and neck, liver or kidney cancer.

J is TRBJ2-5 and V is TRBV10-3; maybe TRBD1 (6 bases). V was trimmed by 0 bases and J by 1 base, leaving 9 bases between them. The CDR3 loop spans 15 amino acids. CDR1 is ENHRY, CDR2 SYGVKD, per germline. The CDR3 spells CAISESDRIQETQYF. Written as DNA, the CDR3 is TGTGCCATCAGTGAGTCAGACAGGATCCAAGAGACCCAGTACTTC.

This clone was seen once. The genes are TRBV4-1 and TRBJ2-2, with D possibly matching TRBD1 (6 bases). This CDR3 has 14 amino acids. Germline CDR1 and CDR2: MGHRA and YSYEKL. V lost 4 bases to trimming and J lost 4 bases, with 10 bases between them. The CDR3 region is CASSPGQSTGELFF. In DNA form, the CDR3 reads TGCGCCAGCAGCCCTGGACAGAGCACCGGGGAGCTGTTTTTT.

This clone is a singleton in its sample. The rearrangement uses TRBV10-1 and TRBJ1-1; tentatively, D is TRBD1 (5 bases). Trimming pared 3 bases from V and 1 base from J, leaving 9 bases between. Germline values: CDR1 WNHNN, CDR2 SYGVQD (reference sequence). This CDR3 contains 14 residues. The chain's CDR3 is CASSESGRNTEAFF. CDR3 sequence (DNA): TGCGCCAGCAGTGAATCGGGACGGAACACTGAAGCTTTCTTT.

The CDR3 region is CASSMAAGVGQPQHF. Written as DNA, the CDR3 is TGTGCCAGCAGCATGGCGGCAGGGGTGGGGCAGCCCCAGCATTTT. V usage is TRBV7-8 and J usage is TRBJ1-5, with D possibly matching TRBD1 (6 bases). The V and J ends lost 5 bases and 7 bases respectively, with 18 bases between them. There are 15 residues in the CDR3. CDR1 SGHVS and CDR2 FQNEAQ come from the germline V gene.

V and J are TRBV5-1 and TRBJ2-2; D is perhaps TRBD2 (5 bases). V lost 2 bases to trimming and J lost 4 bases, with 9 bases between them. There are 14 residues in the CDR3. The V gene's germline CDR1 is SGHRS and CDR2 YFSETQ. The CDR3 region has the DNA TGCGCCAGCAGCTTTGACGGGGTCACCGGGGAGCTGTTTTTT. Translating it yields CASSFDGVTGELFF.

This clone was counted once. The chain carries TRBV27 and TRBJ2-3; weak D call: TRBD1 (6 bases). Germline lookup yields CDR1 MNHEY and CDR2 SMNVEV (reference sequence). Trimming stripped 4 bases from V and 3 bases from J, with 14 bases between. The CDR3 consists of 15 residues. This chain's CDR3 is CASSSPRTVTDTQYF. The CDR3 nucleotides are TGTGCCAGCAGTTCCCCCAGGACAGTGACAGATACGCAGTATTTT.

This clone was found a few times. The chain carries TRBV28 and TRBJ1-1; D not certain. CDR1 and CDR2 (germline): MDHEN, SYDVKM. The CDR3 is 12 residues long. Trimming took off 6 bases at V and 4 bases at J, with 9 bases between the two ends. The CDR3 nucleotides read TGTGCCAGCAGACGTGACCTCACTGAAGCTTTCTTT. Residues: CASRRDLTEAFF. Supplemented by reference TRBV28 and TRBJ1-1, the full variable domain reads DVKVTQSSRYLVKRTGEKVFLECVQDMDHENMFWYRQDPGLGLRLIYFSYDVKMKEKGDIPEGYSVSREKKERFSLILESASTNQTSMYLCASRRDLTEAFFGQGTRLTVV.

The chain joins TRBV4-3 to TRBJ1-4, with D possibly being TRBD1 (5 bases). There are 12 residues in the CDR3. Germline V gene lookup returns CDR1 LGHNA and CDR2 YSLEER. V dropped 3 bases and J dropped 7 bases, with 6 bases sitting between them. The chain's CDR3 is CASSQGGEKLFF. The CDR3 bases are TGCGCCAGCAGCCAGGGGGGTGAAAAACTGTTTTTT.

A few counts support this clone. The chain links TRBV15 to TRBJ1-5; perhaps TRBD1 as D (5 bases). V gave up 0 bases and J gave up 7 bases, with 10 bases separating them. The CDR3 sequence is 14 residues long. The germline V gene has CDR1 LNHNV and CDR2 YYDKDF (reference sequence). Here the CDR3 DNA reads TGTGCCACCAGCAGAGACGGGACTAAACAGCCCCAGCATTTT. Protein sequence: CATSRDGTKQPQHF.

The chain combines TRBV29-1 with TRBJ1-1, with D maybe TRBD1 (5 bases). The CDR3 covers 16 residues. The germline CDR1 and CDR2 sequences are SQVTM and ANQGSEA. V lost 7 bases, J lost 2 bases, and 23 bases lay in between. CDR3 DNA: TGCAGCGCCATTCCCCCCATCCAGGGTATAAACACTGAAGCTTTCTTT. Translation: CSAIPPIQGINTEAFF. Complete variable domain (other parts from reference TRBV29-1 and TRBJ1-1): SAVISQKPSRDICQRGTSLTIQCQVDSQVTMMFWYRQQPGQSLTLIATANQGSEATYESGFVIDKFPISRPNLTFSTLTVSNMSPEDSSIYLCSAIPPIQGINTEAFFGQGTRLTVV.

The chain employs TRBV6-6 and TRBJ1-1, with D possibly matching TRBD1 (6 bases). V shed 6 bases and J shed 7 bases, with 15 bases lying between them. CDR3 size: 13 residues. The germline gives CDR1 MNHNY, CDR2 SVGAGI (reference sequence). CDR3 coding DNA: TGTGCCAGCAGCCCCCAGGGGAAATATGAAGCTTTCTTT. Translating it yields CASSPQGKYEAFF.

The V and J genes are TRBV5-1 and TRBJ2-6, with D hard to call. The ends were cut back, 1 base at V and 2 bases at J, with 7 bases in the middle. From germline, CDR1 is SGHRS and CDR2 YFSETQ. The CDR3 consists of 15 residues. The CDR3 region is CASSLSLPGANVLTF. The CDR3, as DNA: TGCGCCAGCAGCTTGAGTCTCCCTGGGGCCAACGTCCTGACTTTC.

The chain has TRBV30 and TRBJ2-1; tentatively, D is TRBD1 or TRBD2 (6 bases each). Germline CDR1 reads GTSNPN; CDR2 reads SVGIG (reference sequence). Between the trimmed V and J ends, which lost 0 bases and 10 bases, there was a span of 16 bases. The CDR3 has 14 amino acids. The chain's CDR3 is CAWSVPAEGGEQFF. The CDR3 region has the DNA TGTGCCTGGAGTGTACCGGCAGAGGGGGGAGAGCAGTTCTTC. Combining the CDR3 with reference TRBV30 and TRBJ2-1 gives the whole variable domain SQTIHQWPATLVQPVGSPLSLECTVEGTSNPNLYWYRQAAGRGLQLLFYSVGIGQISSEVPQNLSASRPQDRQFILSSKKLLLSDSGFYLCAWSVPAEGGEQFFGPGTRLTVL.

This clone came up a few times. The J gene is TRBJ2-7, the V gene TRBV7-8, with D tentatively TRBD2 (5 bases). The CDR3 spans 11 residues. Per germline, CDR1 SGHVS and CDR2 FQNEAQ. The ends were cut back, 5 bases at V and 4 bases at J, with 6 bases in the middle. CDR3 nucleotide sequence: TGTGCCAGCAGCCGAGGGTACGAGCAGTACTTC. This translates into CASSRGYEQYF.

The chain carries TRBV6-5 and TRBJ2-7; 10 positions agree with TRBD2. With 8 bases clipped from V and 8 bases from J, the junction kept 15 bases outside the gene matches. This CDR3 region has 15 residues. Per the germline V gene, CDR1 is MNHEY and CDR2 is SVGAGI. The CDR3 loop is CASQERLAGALQQYF. CDR3 nucleotides: TGTGCCAGCCAGGAGCGGCTAGCGGGAGCTTTACAGCAGTACTTC.

The V call is TRBV4-1, the J call TRBJ1-5, with TRBD1 as a possible D gene (5 bases). This CDR3 is 16 amino acids long. V lost 0 bases, J lost 3 bases, and 12 bases lay in between. CDR1 is MGHRA, CDR2 YSYEKL, per germline. The CDR3 coding sequence is TGCGCCAGCAGCCAAGATATTCAGGGAAACAATCAGCCCCAGCATTTT. This sequence encodes CASSQDIQGNNQPQHF.

The chain recombines TRBV9 with TRBJ2-7, with a possible D match to TRBD1 (7 bases). V was pared by 0 bases and J by 2 bases, with 9 bases between. Germline V CDR1 and CDR2: SGDLS, YYNGEE. The CDR3 extends over 14 amino acids. The CDR3 reads CASSVGRGAYEQYF. CDR3 sequence (DNA): TGTGCCAGCAGCGTAGGCAGGGGGGCCTACGAGCAGTACTTC. The complete variable domain, with remaining parts taken from reference TRBV9 and TRBJ2-7, reads DSGVTQTPKHLITATGQRVTLRCSPRSGDLSVYWYQQSLDQGLQFLIQYYNGEERAKGNILERFSAQQFPDLHSELNLSSLELGDSALYFCASSVGRGAYEQYFGPGTRLTVT.

The chain combines TRBV30 with TRBJ1-1; D uncertain. The ends were cut back, 4 bases at V and 1 base at J, with 7 bases in the middle. Germline V gives CDR1 GTSNPN, CDR2 SVGIG (reference sequence). The CDR3 loop spans 12 amino acids. Here the CDR3 DNA reads TGTGCCTGGACCCGGCGGAACACTGAAGCTTTCTTT. Residues: CAWTRRNTEAFF.

The V and J genes are TRBV18 and TRBJ2-1, with 7 bases identical to TRBD1. V gave up 6 bases and J gave up 5 bases; unmatched junction bases: 4. CDR1 is KGHSH, CDR2 LQKENI, per germline. The CDR3 is 13 residues long. This chain's CDR3 is CASSRDSNNEQFF. The CDR3 bases are TGTGCCAGCTCGAGGGACAGCAACAATGAGCAGTTCTTC.

There are a few counts of this clone. The chain employs TRBV5-1 and TRBJ1-3; D remains unclear. Germline V lookup: CDR1 SGHRS, CDR2 YFSETQ. The CDR3 has 16 amino acids. V was trimmed by 0 bases and J by 0 bases, leaving 10 bases between them. Written as DNA, the CDR3 is TGCGCCAGCAGCTTGGAATCGGTATCCTCTGGAAACACCATATATTTT. Residues: CASSLESVSSGNTIYF.

The chain employs TRBV29-1 and TRBJ2-5; the D is unclear. Germline V gives CDR1 SQVTM, CDR2 ANQGSEA. Trimming took off 5 bases at V and 4 bases at J, with 8 bases between the two ends. CDR3 length: 11 amino acids. CDR3 residues: CSVFGLETQYF. The CDR3 bases are TGCAGCGTTTTTGGGTTAGAGACCCAGTACTTC. The full variable domain, rest sourced from reference TRBV29-1 and TRBJ2-5, is SAVISQKPSRDICQRGTSLTIQCQVDSQVTMMFWYRQQPGQSLTLIATANQGSEATYESGFVIDKFPISRPNLTFSTLTVSNMSPEDSSIYLCSVFGLETQYFGPGTRLLVL.

This chain connects TRBV30 to TRBJ1-2; 7 bases map to TRBD1. V was clipped by 1 base and J by 3 bases; unmatched bases: 2. The CDR3 runs 13 residues. Germline assignment: CDR1 GTSNPN and CDR2 SVGIG (reference sequence). CDR3 bases: TGTGCCTGGAGTGAGGGGGCTCACTATGGCTACACCTTC. It yields the protein CAWSEGAHYGYTF.

The chain uses TRBV10-3 and TRBJ1-1; tentatively, D is TRBD1 (5 bases). CDR3 length: 16 amino acids. From germline, CDR1 is ENHRY and CDR2 SYGVKD. With 2 bases removed from V and 1 base from J, the gap between germline ends came to 14 bases. CDR3: CAISERLGQGNTEAFF. In nucleotides, the CDR3 is TGTGCCATCAGTGAGAGGTTGGGCCAGGGGAACACTGAAGCTTTCTTT.

This sequence joins TRBV6-1 and TRBJ2-5; D is unresolved. Trimming pared 7 bases from V and 5 bases from J, leaving 8 bases between. This CDR3 has 11 residues. Germline V lookup: CDR1 MNHNS, CDR2 SASEGT. The CDR3 loop reads CASTGLETQYF. CDR3 DNA sequence: TGTGCCAGCACCGGGCTGGAGACCCAGTACTTC.

The chain is built from TRBV30 and TRBJ2-5; D is unresolved. This CDR3 region has 12 residues. Germline CDR1 and CDR2: GTSNPN and SVGIG (reference sequence). The germline V and J ends were trimmed by 4 bases and 5 bases, with 11 bases remaining between them. The CDR3 DNA is TGTGCCTGGACCCCGCGGCGGGAGACCCAGTACTTC. It yields the protein CAWTPRRETQYF.

J is TRBJ2-2 and V is TRBV11-3; 8 nucleotides agree with TRBD2. CDR3 length: 17 residues. Germline loops: CDR1 SGHNT, CDR2 YENEEA. V was clipped by 5 bases and J by 2 bases; unmatched bases: 10. Written as DNA, the CDR3 is TGTGCCAGCAGCCCCCGGGGGTTAGCGGGAAACACCGGGGAGCTGTTTTTT. It encodes CASSPRGLAGNTGELFF.

The chain joins TRBV7-2 to TRBJ2-1; the match to TRBD1 covers 9 bases. This CDR3 contains 15 residues. V lost 5 bases to trimming and J lost 8 bases; unmatched junction nucleotides: 10. The germline V gene encodes CDR1 SGHTA and CDR2 FQGNSA. CDR3 nucleotide sequence: TGTGCCAGCAGCGTGTGGGGGACAGGGCTGTATGAGCAGTTCTTC. As protein: CASSVWGTGLYEQFF.